Listed below are T cell receptor beta chains from one sample, sequenced in a study of blood T cell repertoires in COVID-19. TCRdb's table, derived via immunoSEQ multiplex PCR, lists solely in-frame clones and lacks some. The repertoire holds about 480,000 clones, 70% to 90% seen once, with just under 2% in the top ten. The sample comprised PBMCs or T cells enriched from blood (not recorded which). These receptors were obtained from a woman aged 18-35 years with acute COVID-19. Each CDR3 is given without its conserved first and last residue. Clone size is not always given. Where it is, it says once, few, many or a class for expanded clones.

clone_size	v_call	cdr3_aa
NA	TRBV3-1/TRBV3-2	ASSQPRQGSGNTIY
few	TRBV28	ASSGLAGGQEQF
NA	TRBV11-2	ASSLEPLAVYNEQF
NA	TRBV9	ASSGTLNTEAF
once	TRBV4-1	ASSQDLGAGNTIY
few	TRBV12-3/TRBV12-4	ASTFTGNQPQH
NA	TRBV28	ASSFDPGRDIQY
NA	TRBV2	AWSGNHSPLH
once	TRBV20-1	SASRQTGRGQPQH
NA	TRBV9	ASSVAPGNNEQF
NA	TRBV27	ASKGVQGEQY
once	TRBV6-2/TRBV6-3	ASSYPSLAGGSTDTQY
NA	TRBV19	ASSRGGDNQPQH
NA	TRBV11-3	ASSLRAGGGNEQF
few	TRBV5-1	ASSLENSGANVLT
NA	TRBV27	ASRQGSGNEQF
NA	TRBV28	ASLQVNTGELF
NA	TRBV2	ASSSPGTGALSYEQY
NA	TRBV11-2	ASSTDRYQPQH
NA	TRBV4-1	ASSQGISGNTIY
NA	TRBV5-4	ASSEGMGRDYGYT
NA	TRBV5-4	ASSSKQGPYGYT
NA	TRBV6-6	ASIERTGGRQPQH
once	TRBV4-1	ASSQGQGPAGPQH
few	TRBV3-1/TRBV3-2	ASSLQYEQY